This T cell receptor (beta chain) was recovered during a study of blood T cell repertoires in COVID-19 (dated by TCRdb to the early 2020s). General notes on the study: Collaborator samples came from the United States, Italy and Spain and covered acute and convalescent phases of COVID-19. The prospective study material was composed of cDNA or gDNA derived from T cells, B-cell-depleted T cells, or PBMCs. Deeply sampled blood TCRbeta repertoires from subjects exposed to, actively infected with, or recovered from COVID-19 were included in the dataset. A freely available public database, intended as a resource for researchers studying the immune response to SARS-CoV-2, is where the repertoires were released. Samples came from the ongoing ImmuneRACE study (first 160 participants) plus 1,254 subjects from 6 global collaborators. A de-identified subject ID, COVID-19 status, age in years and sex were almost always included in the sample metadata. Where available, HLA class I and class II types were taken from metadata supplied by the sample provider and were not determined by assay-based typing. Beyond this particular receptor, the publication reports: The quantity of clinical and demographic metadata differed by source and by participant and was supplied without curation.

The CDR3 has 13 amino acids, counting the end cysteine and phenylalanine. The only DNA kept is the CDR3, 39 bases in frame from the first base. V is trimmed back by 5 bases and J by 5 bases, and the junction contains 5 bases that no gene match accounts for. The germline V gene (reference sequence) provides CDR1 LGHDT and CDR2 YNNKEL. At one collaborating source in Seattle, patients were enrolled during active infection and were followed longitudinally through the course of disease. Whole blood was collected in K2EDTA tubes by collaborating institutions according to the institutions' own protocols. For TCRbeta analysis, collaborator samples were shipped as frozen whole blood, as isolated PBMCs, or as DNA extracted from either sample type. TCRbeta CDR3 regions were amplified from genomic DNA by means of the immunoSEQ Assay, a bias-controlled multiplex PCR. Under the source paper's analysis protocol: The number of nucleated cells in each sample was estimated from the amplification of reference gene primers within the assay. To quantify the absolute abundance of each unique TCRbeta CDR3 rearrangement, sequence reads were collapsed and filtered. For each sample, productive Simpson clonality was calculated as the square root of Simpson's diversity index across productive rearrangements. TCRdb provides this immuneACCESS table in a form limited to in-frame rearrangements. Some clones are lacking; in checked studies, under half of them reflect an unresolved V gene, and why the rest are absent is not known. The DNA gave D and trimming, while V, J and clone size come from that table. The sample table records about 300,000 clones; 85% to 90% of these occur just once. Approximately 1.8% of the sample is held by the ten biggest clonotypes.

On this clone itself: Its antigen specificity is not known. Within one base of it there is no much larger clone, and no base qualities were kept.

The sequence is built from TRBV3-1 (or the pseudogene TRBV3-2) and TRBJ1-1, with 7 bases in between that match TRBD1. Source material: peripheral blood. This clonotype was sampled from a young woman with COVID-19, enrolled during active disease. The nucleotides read TGTGCCAGCAGCTTAGGGGGCCGGACTGAAGCTTTCTTT. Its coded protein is CASSLGGRTEAFF.